This T cell receptor (beta chain) originates from a study of blood T cell repertoires in COVID-19. Looking at the study overall: Collection of acute and convalescent COVID-19 samples took place in the United States, Italy and Spain. PBMCs, B-cell-depleted T cells, or T cells were the source of the cDNA or gDNA that made up the material.

Per the authors' pipeline: Nucleated cell number was recorded as an estimate derived from reference gene primer amplification. Some clones are missing from TCRdb's copy, which holds only in-frame ones; the method was immunoSEQ multiplex PCR. V, J and clone size were drawn from that table, and D and trimming were deduced from the DNA. Among about 68,000 clones, roughly 84% were seen once, and the ten largest hold around 4%. CDR1 and CDR2 from the germline V gene are SEHNR and FQNEAQ (reference sequence). The ends were cut back, 4 bases at V and 8 bases at J, with 17 bases in the middle. The CDR3 totals 14 residues.

Material for sequencing was peripheral blood. The TCR originated in a man between 50 and 59 years old with acute or convalescent COVID-19. The genes are TRBV7-9 and TRBJ1-1, with D hard to call. CDR3 in DNA: TGTGCCAGCAGCTACTTGGTAGCCTCGAGGGAAGCTTTCTTT. This translates into CASSYLVASREAFF.